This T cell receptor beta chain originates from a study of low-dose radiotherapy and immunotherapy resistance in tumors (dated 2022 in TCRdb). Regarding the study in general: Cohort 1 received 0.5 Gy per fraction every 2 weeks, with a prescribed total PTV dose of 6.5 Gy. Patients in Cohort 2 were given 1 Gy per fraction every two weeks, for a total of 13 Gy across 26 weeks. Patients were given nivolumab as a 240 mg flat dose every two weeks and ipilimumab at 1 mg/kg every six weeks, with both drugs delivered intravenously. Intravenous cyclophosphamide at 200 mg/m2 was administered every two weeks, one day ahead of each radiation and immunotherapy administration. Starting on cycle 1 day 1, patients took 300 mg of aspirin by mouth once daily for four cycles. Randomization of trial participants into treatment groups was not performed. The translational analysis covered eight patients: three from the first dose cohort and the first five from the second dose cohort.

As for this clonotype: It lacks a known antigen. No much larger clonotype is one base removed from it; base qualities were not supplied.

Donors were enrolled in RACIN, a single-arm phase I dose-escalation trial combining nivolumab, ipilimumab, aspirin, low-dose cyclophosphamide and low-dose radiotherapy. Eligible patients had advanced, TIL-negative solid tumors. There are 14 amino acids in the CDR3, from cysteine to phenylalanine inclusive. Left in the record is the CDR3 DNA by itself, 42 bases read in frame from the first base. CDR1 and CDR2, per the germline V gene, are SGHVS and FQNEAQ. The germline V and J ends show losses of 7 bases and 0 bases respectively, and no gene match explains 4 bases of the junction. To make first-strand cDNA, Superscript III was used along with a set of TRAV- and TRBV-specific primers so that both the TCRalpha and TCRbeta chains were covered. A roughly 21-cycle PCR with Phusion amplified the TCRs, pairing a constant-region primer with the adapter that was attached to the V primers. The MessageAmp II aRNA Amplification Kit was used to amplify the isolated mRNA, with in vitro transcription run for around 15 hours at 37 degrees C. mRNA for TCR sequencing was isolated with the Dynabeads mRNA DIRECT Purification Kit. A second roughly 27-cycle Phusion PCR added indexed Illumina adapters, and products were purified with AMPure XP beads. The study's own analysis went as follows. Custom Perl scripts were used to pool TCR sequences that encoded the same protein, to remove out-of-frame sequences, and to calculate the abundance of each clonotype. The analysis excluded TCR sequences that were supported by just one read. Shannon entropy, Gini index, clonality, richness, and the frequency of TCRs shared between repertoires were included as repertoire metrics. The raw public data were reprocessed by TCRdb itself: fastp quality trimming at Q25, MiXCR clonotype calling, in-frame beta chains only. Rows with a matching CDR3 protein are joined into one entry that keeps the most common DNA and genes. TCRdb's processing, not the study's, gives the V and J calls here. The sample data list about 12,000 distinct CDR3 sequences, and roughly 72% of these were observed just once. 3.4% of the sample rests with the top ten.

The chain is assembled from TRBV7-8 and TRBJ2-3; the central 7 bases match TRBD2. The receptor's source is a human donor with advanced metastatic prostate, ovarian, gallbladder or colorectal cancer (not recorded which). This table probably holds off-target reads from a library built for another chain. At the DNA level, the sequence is TGTGCCAGCACTCTAGCGGTTAGCACAGATACGCAGTATTTT. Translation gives CASTLAVSTDTQYF.